Sequencing of this T cell receptor beta chain was carried out in a study of T cell responses to AZD1222 COVID-19 vaccine. The study, taken as a whole, reports: Targets within unmutated variant regions were reportedly found for nearly half of spike-specific TCRs. The breadth and depth of Spike-specific TCRs increased once two AZD1222 doses had been given. White British ancestry dominated among donors, who included more females, and clonal diversity was possibly underestimated.

Here immunoSEQ multiplex PCR was the method, and the copy in TCRdb shows in-frame clones only, minus some. The profile shows 150,000 to 200,000 clones, approximately 92% of them singletons. CDR1 and CDR2 from the germline V gene are GTSNPN and SVGIG (reference sequence). Losses at the gene ends were 3 bases for V and 5 bases for J; bases not matched to a gene: 10. The CDR3 has 17 residues. Concerning this clone itself: The antigen remains undetermined.

Material: peripheral blood, obtained on day 0 of AZD1222 vaccination. This TCR was recovered from an adult in good health. The gene calls are TRBV30 and TRBJ1-6, with TRBD1 matching 10 bases. As DNA, the CDR3 is TGTGCCTGGAGGTGGACAGGGGGTCTTCTCCATAATTCACCCCTCCACTTT. This encodes CAWRWTGGLLHNSPLHF.